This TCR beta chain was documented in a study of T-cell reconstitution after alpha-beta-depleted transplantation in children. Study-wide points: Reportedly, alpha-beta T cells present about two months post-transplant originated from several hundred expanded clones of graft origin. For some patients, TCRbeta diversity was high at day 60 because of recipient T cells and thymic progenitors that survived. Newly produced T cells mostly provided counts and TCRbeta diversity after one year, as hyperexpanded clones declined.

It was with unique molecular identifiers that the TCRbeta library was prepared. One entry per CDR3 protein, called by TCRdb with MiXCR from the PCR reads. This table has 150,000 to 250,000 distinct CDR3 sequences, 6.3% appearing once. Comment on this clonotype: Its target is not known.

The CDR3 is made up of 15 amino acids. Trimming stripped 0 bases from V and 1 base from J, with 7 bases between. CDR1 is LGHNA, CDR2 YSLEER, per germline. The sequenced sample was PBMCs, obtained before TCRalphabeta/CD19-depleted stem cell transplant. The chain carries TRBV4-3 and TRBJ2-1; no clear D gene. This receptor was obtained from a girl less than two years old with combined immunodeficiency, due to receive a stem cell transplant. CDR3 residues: CASSQDRVSYNEQFF. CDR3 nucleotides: TGCGCCAGCAGCCAAGACCGGGTATCCTACAATGAGCAGTTCTTC.